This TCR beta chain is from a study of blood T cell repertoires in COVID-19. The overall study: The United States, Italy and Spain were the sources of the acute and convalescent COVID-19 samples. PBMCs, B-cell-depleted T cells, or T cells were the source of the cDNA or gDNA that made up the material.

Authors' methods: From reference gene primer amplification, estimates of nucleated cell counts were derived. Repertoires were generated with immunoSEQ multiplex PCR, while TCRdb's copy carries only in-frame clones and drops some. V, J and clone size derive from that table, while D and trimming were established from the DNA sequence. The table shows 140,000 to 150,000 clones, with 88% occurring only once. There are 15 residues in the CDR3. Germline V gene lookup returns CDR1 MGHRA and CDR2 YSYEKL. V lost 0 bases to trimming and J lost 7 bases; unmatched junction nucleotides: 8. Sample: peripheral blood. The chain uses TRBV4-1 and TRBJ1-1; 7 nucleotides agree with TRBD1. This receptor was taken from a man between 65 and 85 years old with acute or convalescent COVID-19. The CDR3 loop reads CASSQDQGGIGEAFF. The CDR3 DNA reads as TGCGCCAGCAGCCAAGATCAAGGGGGCATCGGTGAAGCTTTCTTT.